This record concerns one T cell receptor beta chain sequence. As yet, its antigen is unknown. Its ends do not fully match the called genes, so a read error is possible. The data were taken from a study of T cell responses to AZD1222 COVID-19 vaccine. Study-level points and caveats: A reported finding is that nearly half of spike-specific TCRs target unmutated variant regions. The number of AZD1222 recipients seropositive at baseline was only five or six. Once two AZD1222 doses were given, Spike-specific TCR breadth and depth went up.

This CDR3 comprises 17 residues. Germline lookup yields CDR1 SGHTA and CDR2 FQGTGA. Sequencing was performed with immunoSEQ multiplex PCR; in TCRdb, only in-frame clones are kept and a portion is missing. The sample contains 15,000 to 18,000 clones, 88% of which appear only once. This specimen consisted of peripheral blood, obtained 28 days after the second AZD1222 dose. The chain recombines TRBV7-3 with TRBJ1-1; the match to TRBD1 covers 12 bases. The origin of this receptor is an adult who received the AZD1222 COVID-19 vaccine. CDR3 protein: CASSLTGQGAMNTEAFF. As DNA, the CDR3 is TGTGCCAGCAGTTTAACGGGACAGGGGGCGATGAACACTGAAGCTTTCTTT.